This TCR beta chain is from a study of cytotoxic CD8 clonotypes in ibrutinib-treated CLL. Study-wide background: Responses: about 25 partial, 2 complete; after median 68 months, around 15 stayed remitted, approximately twelve progressed. Once patients had received a median 12 months of treatment, range 6 to 36, response samples were obtained.

Remarks on this clone: Its target is not known.

Germline V CDR1 and CDR2: LNHDA, SQIVND (reference sequence). The CDR3 sequence is 14 residues long. J was trimmed by 3 bases and V by 3 bases; bases with no gene match: 3. Study-wide points: Rising at ibrutinib response, clonality subsequently fell back toward baseline at progression. While tracking circulating CD8+ T-cell counts, baseline clonality exceeded that of age-matched healthy donors.

Sequencing was performed with immunoSEQ multiplex PCR; in TCRdb, only in-frame clones are kept and a portion is missing. The sample has roughly 130,000 clones; about 91% are singletons. The receptor was isolated from a human donor with chronic lymphocytic leukemia. J is TRBJ2-7 and V is TRBV19, with 9 bases aligning to TRBD2. The material was PBMCs, obtained after 12 months of ibrutinib treatment. Here the CDR3 reads CASSMAGGIYEQYF. The CDR3 DNA sequence: TGTGCCAGTAGTATGGCGGGAGGGATCTACGAGCAGTACTTC.